Listed here are 18 T cell receptor beta chains from one sample, sequenced in a study of cytomegalovirus exposure and HLA in healthy donors. Here immunoSEQ multiplex PCR was the method, and the copy in TCRdb shows in-frame clones only, minus some. The table shows about 180,000 clones, with approximately 90% occurring only once. The sequencing sample was made of PBMCs. These receptors were taken from a woman aged 30 to 39 in good health and CMV-seronegative.

This clone was seen only once. CDR3 coding DNA: TGTGCCAGTAGCTACAGGGATGAGCAGTTCTTC. Protein: CASSYRDEQFF. The chain links TRBV19 to TRBJ2-1; weak D call: TRBD1 (6 bases). The length of the CDR3 is 11 residues. The V and J ends lost 6 bases and 8 bases respectively, with 8 bases between them. Germline CDR1 reads LNHDA; CDR2 reads SQIVND (reference sequence).

This chain uses TRBV4-1 with TRBJ2-1; D is unresolved. The CDR3 totals 18 residues. Germline V gene sequence: CDR1 MGHRA, CDR2 YSYEKL. Deletions cut 3 bases from V and 1 base from J, with 19 bases between. The CDR3 loop reads CASSHHTTKAYSYNEQFF. The CDR3, as DNA: TGCGCCAGCAGCCACCACACTACAAAGGCTTATTCCTACAATGAGCAGTTCTTC.

V is TRBV27 and J is TRBJ1-1; 9 bases are shared with TRBD1. The CDR3 has 15 amino acids. J lost 6 bases, V lost 0 bases, and 5 bases had no gene match. CDR1 is MNHEY and CDR2 is SMNVEV in the germline V gene (reference sequence). The CDR3 bases are TGTGCCAGCAGTTTATCGACAGGGGGTTTCTCTGAAGCTTTCTTT. Residues: CASSLSTGGFSEAFF.

CDR3 sequence (DNA): TGTGCCAGCAGCCCATCAGGGGGGAGTAGCTATGGCTACACCTTC. This gives the protein CASSPSGGSSYGYTF. This chain joins TRBV9 and TRBJ1-2; TRBD1 aligns across 7 bases. V gave up 4 bases and J gave up 4 bases; unmatched junction bases: 10. CDR1 is SGDLS and CDR2 is YYNGEE in the germline V gene. This CDR3 is built from 15 residues.

The CDR3 region is CASSDTGLGPNSPLHF. The CDR3 DNA sequence: TGCGCCAGCAGCGACACGGGGTTAGGGCCAAATTCACCCCTCCACTTT. The J gene is TRBJ1-6, the V gene TRBV5-1, with unresolved D. The CDR3 has 16 amino acids. Germline V gene data show CDR1 as SGHRS and CDR2 as YFSETQ. V was shortened by 4 bases and J by 7 bases, with 18 bases between the two germline ends.

The gene calls are TRBV6-4 and TRBJ2-3, with a tentative D call TRBD1 (6 bases). Between the trimmed V and J ends, which lost 2 bases and 5 bases, there was a span of 14 bases. CDR1 is MRHNA and CDR2 is SNTAGT in the germline V gene. The CDR3 totals 15 residues. This CDR3 reads CASSDITSGVDTQYF. The CDR3 bases are TGTGCCAGCAGTGACATCACCTCAGGGGTAGATACGCAGTATTTT.

This sequence joins TRBV7-8 and TRBJ2-3, with TRBD2 identical over 11 bases. V lost 5 bases and J lost 5; bases outside the gene matches: 6. Germline-derived CDR1 and CDR2 are SGHVS and FQNEAQ. CDR3 size: 15 residues. The CDR3 DNA is TGTGCCAGCAGCCCTAGCGGGGGGCCGGGAGATACGCAGTATTTT. Translation gives CASSPSGGPGDTQYF.

A single count supports this clone. The genes are TRBV5-6 and TRBJ2-3, with TRBD1 identical over 10 bases. The CDR3 contains 15 residues. The junction had 5 bases not matched to a gene; V was cut back by 0 bases and J by 7 bases. CDR1 is SGHDT and CDR2 is YYEEEE in the germline V gene. The CDR3 coding sequence is TGTGCCAGCAGCTTGGAGGGACAGGGGACGAATACGCAGTATTTT. Translation: CASSLEGQGTNTQYF.

The chain has TRBV6-5 and TRBJ1-5, with TRBD1 as a possible D gene (5 bases). Germline values: CDR1 MNHEY, CDR2 SVGAGI. The CDR3 runs 14 residues. The V and J ends lost 4 bases and 2 bases respectively, with 9 bases between them. The CDR3 reads CASSSGIGNQPQHF. In DNA form, the CDR3 reads TGTGCCAGCAGTTCAGGGATCGGCAATCAGCCCCAGCATTTT.

The table lists this clone with a count of one. The genes are TRBV6-1 and TRBJ1-5; D perhaps matches TRBD1 (6 bases). CDR3 length equals 13 residues. CDR1 is MNHNS, CDR2 SASEGT, per germline. V lost 8 bases and J lost 5, with 13 bases in between. CDR3 DNA: TGTGCCAGCGCAAACAGGGATGATCAGCCCCAGCATTTT. This translates into CASANRDDQPQHF.

This clone was counted a single time. V is TRBV6-5 and J is TRBJ2-7, with TRBD1 matching over 7 bases. Trimming at V came to 6 bases and at J to 7 bases, leaving 12 bases not matched to a gene. The CDR3 length is 14 residues. Germline V gene sequence: CDR1 MNHEY, CDR2 SVGAGI. The CDR3 DNA reads as TGTGCCAGCAGAAAACCCGGGACAGTACAAGAGCAGTACTTC. It codes for CASRKPGTVQEQYF.

The chain joins TRBV7-9 to TRBJ1-1; tentatively, D is TRBD1 (5 bases). The CDR3 is 14 amino acids. V dropped 4 bases and J dropped 1 base, with 10 bases sitting between them. The germline V gene encodes CDR1 SEHNR and CDR2 FQNEAQ (reference sequence). CDR3 sequence reads: CASSSFQGNTEAFF. DNA of the CDR3: TGTGCCAGCAGCTCATTCCAGGGGAACACTGAAGCTTTCTTT.

V gene TRBV18 combines with J gene TRBJ2-5, with TRBD2 matching 9 bases. The CDR3 contains 16 residues. CDR1 and CDR2 from the germline V gene are KGHSH and LQKENI. The V segment lost 4 bases and the J segment 0 bases; nucleotides outside the gene matches: 6. CDR3: CASSLASGVNQETQYF. The CDR3 coding sequence is TGTGCCAGCTCACTCGCTAGCGGGGTAAACCAAGAGACCCAGTACTTC.

V gene TRBV29-1 combines with J gene TRBJ2-7; TRBD1 aligns across 8 bases. The CDR3 runs 15 residues. The V gene's germline CDR1 is SQVTM and CDR2 ANQGSEA. V shed 0 bases, J shed 3 bases, and the junction held 7 bases outside the gene matches. CDR3 nucleotide sequence: TGCAGCGTTGAAGATTGGACAGGGCGCAACTACGAGCAGTACTTC. Encoded protein: CSVEDWTGRNYEQYF.

This sequence joins TRBV7-7 and TRBJ1-1, with D possibly being TRBD1 (6 bases). Germline CDR1 reads SSHAT; CDR2 reads FNYEAQ (reference sequence). The CDR3 length is 14 residues. Trimming pared 5 bases from V and 2 bases from J, leaving 12 bases between. The CDR3 protein is CASSPLDSNTEAFF. The CDR3 DNA follows: TGTGCCAGCAGCCCACTGGACAGTAACACTGAAGCTTTCTTT.

V is TRBV9 and J is TRBJ1-1, with no clear D. Germline values: CDR1 SGDLS, CDR2 YYNGEE. The CDR3 is 13 residues long. Trimming removed 8 bases at V and 2 bases at J, with 13 bases between. CDR3 loop: CASMPEENTEAFF. CDR3 in DNA: TGTGCCAGTATGCCAGAAGAAAACACTGAAGCTTTCTTT. Variable domain in full (rest from reference TRBV9 and TRBJ1-1): DSGVTQTPKHLITATGQRVTLRCSPRSGDLSVYWYQQSLDQGLQFLIQYYNGEERAKGNILERFSAQQFPDLHSELNLSSLELGDSALYFCASMPEENTEAFFGQGTRLTVV.

The chain employs TRBV2 and TRBJ2-1, with 15 nucleotides matching TRBD2. V dropped 10 bases and J dropped 9; count of bases not matched to a gene: 13. Germline loops: CDR1 SNHLY, CDR2 FYNNEI. The CDR3 totals 16 residues. CDR3 in DNA: TGTGCCACCGGGACTAGCGGGGGGACGACACGAAGTGAGCAGTTCTTC. Its translation: CATGTSGGTTRSEQFF.

The chain combines TRBV7-9 with TRBJ1-2, with 7 bases that match TRBD1. Germline V CDR1 and CDR2: SEHNR, FQNEAQ (reference sequence). CDR3 size: 14 residues. The J segment lost 3 bases and the V segment lost 5 bases, leaving 6 bases of the junction unmatched. The CDR3 here is CASSQQGSDYGYTF. In DNA, the CDR3 is TGTGCCAGCAGCCAACAGGGGTCTGACTATGGCTACACCTTC.